Presented here are 29 T cell receptor beta chains from one specimen sequenced in a study of PD-L1 blockade in urothelial cancer. Produced via immunoSEQ multiplex PCR; TCRdb's table is partial and in-frame only. The profile shows 25,000 to 30,000 clones, around 86% of them singletons. Sequencing was performed on PBMCs, taken around atezolizumab (anti-PD-L1) treatment. The receptor source for this set is a man aged 50 to 60 with urothelial cancer.

V gene TRBV28 combines with J gene TRBJ1-2; the match to TRBD1 covers 9 bases. CDR1 is MDHEN, CDR2 SYDVKM, per germline. The CDR3 is made up of 15 amino acids. With V trimmed by 5 bases and J by 8 bases, 12 bases remained unmatched. The CDR3 DNA reads as TGTGCCAGCAGTGCACCCGGGACAGGGAGAGACGGCTACACCTTC. Amino acid sequence: CASSAPGTGRDGYTF.

The chain employs TRBV2 and TRBJ2-7, with D uncertain. Trimming removed 7 bases at V and 0 bases at J, with 10 bases between. CDR1 is SNHLY, CDR2 FYNNEI, per germline. CDR3 length: 13 amino acids. The DNA for the CDR3 is TGTGCCAGCATTAAAAGGAGCTCCTACGAGCAGTACTTC. As protein: CASIKRSSYEQYF.

The CDR3 DNA follows: TGTGCCAGCTCACTCCACAGGGGCAATCAGCCCCAGCATTTT. This encodes CASSLHRGNQPQHF. This rearrangement joins TRBV16 to TRBJ1-5; perhaps TRBD1 as D (6 bases). Germline V gene lookup returns CDR1 KGHSY and CDR2 FQNENV. This CDR3 comprises 14 residues. V lost 8 bases to trimming and J lost 2 bases, with 13 bases between them.

This chain joins TRBV18 and TRBJ2-2; 8 nucleotides align to TRBD1. V lost 2 bases to trimming and J lost 6 bases; unmatched junction nucleotides: 2. The CDR3 is 14 residues long. CDR1 and CDR2 (germline): KGHSH, LQKENI. The CDR3 DNA reads as TGTGCCAGCTCACCAGACAGGGGAGCCGGGGAGCTGTTTTTT. The encoded protein is CASSPDRGAGELFF.

V and J are TRBV9 and TRBJ2-3; D possibly corresponds to TRBD1 (5 bases). The CDR3 is made up of 15 amino acids. The V end lost 3 bases, the J end lost 1 base, and 12 bases lay between the germline ends. Germline V CDR1 and CDR2: SGDLS, YYNGEE. The CDR3 region has the DNA TGTGCCAGCAGCGGTGGTGGGGCCGGCACAGATACGCAGTATTTT. Translated: CASSGGGAGTDTQYF.

The V call is TRBV7-2, the J call TRBJ2-3; 9 bases are shared with TRBD1. V lost 7 bases and J lost 1; bases outside the gene matches: 3. This CDR3 comprises 14 residues. CDR1 and CDR2 from the germline V gene are SGHTA and FQGNSA. DNA of the CDR3: TGTGCCAGCAACAGACAGGGGGGCACAGATACGCAGTATTTT. Translated, it gives CASNRQGGTDTQYF.

The chain joins TRBV7-2 to TRBJ1-2, with D possibly matching TRBD1 (5 bases). Germline V gene data show CDR1 as SGHTA and CDR2 as FQGNSA. V lost 6 bases to trimming and J lost 0 bases, with 11 bases between them. CDR3 length: 14 residues. In DNA form, the CDR3 reads TGTGCCAGCAGTCTTGGGGGGTCTAACTATGGCTACACCTTC. Residues: CASSLGGSNYGYTF.

This chain links TRBV30 with TRBJ2-7; D remains unclear. The CDR3 has 11 amino acids. The V end was cut by 0 bases, the J end by 10 bases, with 10 bases between. Germline CDR1 reads GTSNPN; CDR2 reads SVGIG (reference sequence). CDR3 amino acids: CAWSVTGYQYF. The DNA for the CDR3 is TGTGCCTGGAGTGTAACGGGTTATCAGTACTTC.

Only a few counts were recorded for this clone. The V call is TRBV7-5, the J call TRBJ2-7; the D segment call TRBD2 is taken from the table without a DNA check. TRBV7-5 is a pseudogene locus. The CDR3 has 16 residues. CDR3 sequence: CARSCHLAGCSYEQYF. For the CDR3, the DNA is TGTGCCAGAAGCTGTCACCTAGCGGGATGCTCCTACGAGCAGTACTTC.

In its sample, this clone was seen once. The chain joins TRBV7-9 to TRBJ1-5, with 10 bases fitting TRBD1. Germline loops: CDR1 SEHNR, CDR2 FQNEAQ (reference sequence). Trimming took 1 base from V and 0 from J; bases not matched to a gene: 3. The length of the CDR3 is 17 residues. The CDR3 nucleotides read TGTGCCAGCAGCTTAGGAGGGACAGGGGTTAGCAATCAGCCCCAGCATTTT. Amino acid sequence: CASSLGGTGVSNQPQHF.

The CDR3 sequence: CATSRDADSVSNQPQHF. DNA for the CDR3: TGTGCCACCAGCAGAGATGCCGACTCAGTTAGCAATCAGCCCCAGCATTTT. This chain connects TRBV15 to TRBJ1-5; D not resolved. The V gene lost 0 bases and the J gene lost 0 bases, with 12 bases spanning the gap. This CDR3 has 17 residues. The V gene's germline CDR1 is LNHNV and CDR2 YYDKDF (reference sequence).

This clone is a singleton in its sample. This chain connects TRBV11-2 to TRBJ2-2; the match to TRBD2 covers 8 bases. Germline V CDR1 and CDR2: SGHAT, FQNNGV. The CDR3 extends over 14 amino acids. Trimming cost V 6 bases and J 5 bases; bases outside gene matches: 5. The CDR3 here is CASRPTSGTGELFF. CDR3 DNA: TGTGCCAGCAGACCTACTAGCGGTACCGGGGAGCTGTTTTTT.

J is TRBJ2-2 and V is TRBV5-6, with 7 bases aligning to TRBD2. Unmatched junction bases numbered 5, after V lost 2 bases and J lost 4 bases. Per germline, CDR1 SGHDT and CDR2 YYEEEE. This CDR3 spans 15 amino acids. In DNA, the CDR3 is TGTGCCAGCAGCTTCGGGGGGACCCTCACCGGGGAGCTGTTTTTT. Encoded protein: CASSFGGTLTGELFF. The complete variable domain, with remaining parts taken from reference TRBV5-6 and TRBJ2-2, reads DAGVTQSPTHLIKTRGQQVTLRCSPKSGHDTVSWYQQALGQGPQFIFQYYEEEERQRGNFPDRFSGHQFPNYSSELNVNALLLGDSALYLCASSFGGTLTGELFFGEGSRLTVL.

This clone was found once. The gene calls are TRBV29-1 and TRBJ2-7, with 9 nucleotides matching TRBD1. J lost 3 bases, V lost 6 bases, and 15 bases had no gene match. This CDR3 spans 16 amino acids. Germline CDR1 reads SQVTM; CDR2 reads ANQGSEA. The chain's CDR3 is CSVPGQGISGFYEQYF. CDR3 coding DNA: TGCAGCGTCCCGGGACAGGGAATATCGGGCTTCTACGAGCAGTACTTC.

This clone was detected only once. This chain uses TRBV29-1 with TRBJ1-1; 9 bases match TRBD1. Losses at the gene ends were 3 bases for V and 3 bases for J; bases not matched to a gene: 11. This CDR3 region has 16 residues. Germline V gives CDR1 SQVTM, CDR2 ANQGSEA. The CDR3 spells CSVDGETGTGYTEAFF. The CDR3 nucleotides read TGCAGCGTTGATGGGGAAACCGGGACAGGGTACACTGAAGCTTTCTTT.

V usage is TRBV30 and J usage is TRBJ2-2; 12 nucleotides align to TRBD2. The CDR3 is 18 residues long. The V segment lost 3 bases and the J segment 7 bases; nucleotides outside the gene matches: 15. The germline V gene has CDR1 GTSNPN and CDR2 SVGIG (reference sequence). The CDR3 protein is CAWSAALAGGLTGGELFF. In DNA form, the CDR3 reads TGTGCCTGGAGCGCCGCTCTAGCGGGAGGGCTTACAGGCGGGGAGCTGTTTTTT. The variable domain in full, with the rest retrieved from reference TRBV30 and TRBJ2-2, is SQTIHQWPATLVQPVGSPLSLECTVEGTSNPNLYWYRQAAGRGLQLLFYSVGIGQISSEVPQNLSASRPQDRQFILSSKKLLLSDSGFYLCAWSAALAGGLTGGELFFGEGSRLTVL.

This clone has a single count. The chain has TRBV5-1 and TRBJ1-1, with 10 positions matching TRBD1. This CDR3 contains 15 residues. J gave up 4 bases and V 4 bases, and 7 bases lay outside the gene matches. CDR1 is SGHRS, CDR2 YFSETQ, per germline. The CDR3 nucleotides are TGCGCCAGCAGCGTGGACAGGGGGGTTGGCACTGAAGCTTTCTTT. Amino acids: CASSVDRGVGTEAFF.

V usage is TRBV4-1 and J usage is TRBJ1-6; tentatively, D is TRBD1 (6 bases). The germline CDR1 and CDR2 sequences are MGHRA and YSYEKL. The CDR3 consists of 16 residues. Trimming pared 1 base from V and 4 bases from J, leaving 11 bases between. CDR3 region: CASSQGDRTYNSPLHF. CDR3 coding DNA: TGCGCCAGCAGCCAAGGCGACAGGACTTATAATTCACCCCTCCACTTT.

Regarding this clone: The sample has other DNA sequences that encode this CDR3 too. The chain is built from TRBV5-1 and TRBJ1-1, with a possible D match to TRBD1 (5 bases). Germline CDR1 is SGHRS and CDR2 is YFSETQ. Trimming stripped 4 bases from V and 6 bases from J, with 10 bases between. This CDR3 comprises 12 residues. The CDR3 region is CASSAGGAEAFF. The CDR3 region has the DNA TGCGCCAGCAGCGCCGGAGGGGCTGAAGCTTTCTTT.

The V call is TRBV6-5, the J call TRBJ2-1; D may be TRBD1 or TRBD2 (7 bases each). Trimming shortened V by 6 bases and J by 7 bases, and 13 bases separated the two germline ends. There are 13 residues in the CDR3. In germline, CDR1 is MNHEY, CDR2 SVGAGI. CDR3 bases: TGTGCCAGCAGATACAGGGGAGGGAATGAGCAGTTCTTC. As protein: CASRYRGGNEQFF.

The J gene is TRBJ2-1, the V gene TRBV27; D not resolved. V shed 2 bases and J shed 0 bases, with 8 bases lying between them. Germline CDR1 MNHEY, CDR2 SMNVEV (reference sequence). This CDR3 region has 15 residues. The CDR3 here is CASSLESPSYNEQFF. The CDR3 DNA follows: TGTGCCAGCAGTTTAGAGTCCCCCTCCTACAATGAGCAGTTCTTC.

The CDR3 protein is CSAHRDGYTF. For the CDR3, the DNA is TGCAGTGCTCACAGGGATGGCTACACCTTC. The chain joins TRBV20-1 to TRBJ1-2, with D possibly being TRBD1 (6 bases). V lost 5 bases and J lost 6, with 7 bases in between. Germline V gives CDR1 DFQATT, CDR2 SNEGSKA (reference sequence). The CDR3 has 10 amino acids.

The chain employs TRBV13 and TRBJ2-5; 9 bases align to TRBD1. The CDR3 totals 14 residues. J gave up 1 base and V 5 bases, and 2 bases lay outside the gene matches. Germline V gene data show CDR1 as PRHDT and CDR2 as FYEKMQ (reference sequence). The CDR3 region has the DNA TGTGCCAGCAGCCCGGGACAGGGCCAAGAGACCCAGTACTTC. It is translated as CASSPGQGQETQYF.

The rearrangement joins TRBV9 to TRBJ2-1; 7 positions agree with TRBD1. The CDR3 covers 16 residues. Germline V lookup: CDR1 SGDLS, CDR2 YYNGEE. The V and J ends lost 3 bases and 3 bases, in that order; junction bases with no gene match: 9. This CDR3 is CASSAGVGGVYNEQFF. The CDR3 DNA is TGTGCCAGCAGCGCAGGGGTAGGGGGCGTCTACAATGAGCAGTTCTTC.

This chain links TRBV5-1 with TRBJ2-6; 8 bases agree with TRBD1. Trimming cost V 4 bases and J 0 bases; bases outside gene matches: 6. Germline assignment: CDR1 SGHRS and CDR2 YFSETQ. This CDR3 is 17 amino acids long. DNA for the CDR3: TGCGCCAGCAGCGTAACAGGGGGTGTCTCTGGGGCCAACGTCCTGACTTTC. It translates to CASSVTGGVSGANVLTF.

The genes are TRBV11-2 and TRBJ2-7; D is perhaps TRBD2 (6 bases). Germline CDR1 is SGHAT and CDR2 is FQNNGV. The V gene lost 5 bases and the J gene lost 9 bases, with 20 bases spanning the gap. This CDR3 spans 14 amino acids. CDR3 loop: CASSIGTSLGWQYF. The CDR3 nucleotides read TGTGCCAGCAGCATCGGGACTTCTTTGGGATGGCAGTACTTC.

CDR3 residues: CASTLDPGDTQYF. In DNA form, the CDR3 reads TGTGCCAGCACCCTAGACCCGGGAGATACGCAGTATTTT. This chain uses TRBV6-6 with TRBJ2-3; D is ambiguous. Germline CDR1 is MNHNY and CDR2 is SVGAGI (reference sequence). V gave up 7 bases and J gave up 5 bases, with 13 bases separating them. The CDR3 consists of 13 residues.

Points on this clone: Germline is not matched at one junction end, which may reflect a read error. At the DNA level, this CDR3 is encoded by other sequences in the same sample as well. J is TRBJ2-2 and V is TRBV5-1, with D possibly being TRBD1 (5 bases). The germline CDR1 and CDR2 sequences are SGHRS and YFSETQ. The CDR3 totals 15 residues. The CDR3 bases are TGTGCCAGCAGCTTGGAAGGGGCGCTCGCCGGGGAGCTGTTTTTT. It encodes CASSLEGALAGELFF.

The rearrangement links TRBV27 to TRBJ2-2, with unresolved D. CDR3 length equals 12 residues. Trimming pared 6 bases from V and 2 bases from J, leaving 4 bases between. Germline lookup yields CDR1 MNHEY and CDR2 SMNVEV (reference sequence). CDR3 DNA: TGTGCCAGCAGGAGAAACACCGGGGAGCTGTTTTTT. Encoded protein: CASRRNTGELFF.